The 5 T cell receptor beta chains below were found in one sample sequenced in a study of blood T cells in healthy people across ages. A second roughly 7 to 11 cycle PCR used barcoded and J-beta primers. MiXCR, applied by TCRdb to the 5' RACE reads, yields one record per CDR3 protein. Counted here are about 2 million distinct CDR3 sequences, around half occurring once; the ten biggest clones make up less than 2.5%. Material: blood. The receptors were gathered from a woman between 35 and 50 years old in good health.

This clonotype was counted between two and nine times. The chain uses TRBV12-3 or TRBV12-4 and TRBJ2-5; D gene unclear. Trimming cost V 5 bases and J 9 bases, with 13 bases left between them. This CDR3 contains 12 residues. The CDR3, as DNA: TGTGCCAGCAGTCCAGGCGGATGGGCCCAGTACTTC. It yields the protein CASSPGGWAQYF.

The chain employs TRBV13 and TRBJ2-5, with D perhaps matching TRBD1 (6 bases). The germline V and J ends were trimmed by 5 bases and 5 bases, with 18 bases remaining between them. The length of the CDR3 is 15 residues. Germline loops: CDR1 PRHDT, CDR2 FYEKMQ (reference sequence). The CDR3 coding sequence is TGTGCCAGCAGCCCGCCTGGCAGGGGTGGGGAGACCCAGTACTTC. Translation: CASSPPGRGGETQYF. The complete variable domain, with remaining parts taken from reference TRBV13 and TRBJ2-5, reads AAGVIQSPRHLIKEKRETATLKCYPIPRHDTVYWYQQGPGQDPQFLISFYEKMQSDKGSIPDRFSAQQFSDYHSELNMSSLELGDSALYFCASSPPGRGGETQYFGPGTRLLVL.

The rearrangement joins TRBV27 to TRBJ2-7, with D possibly matching TRBD2 (5 bases). The CDR3 sequence is 15 residues long. CDR1 MNHEY and CDR2 SMNVEV come from the germline V gene (reference sequence). The ends were cut back, 3 bases at V and 3 bases at J, with 15 bases in the middle. CDR3 sequence: CASSLSWGRGYEQYF. The CDR3 DNA is TGTGCCAGCAGTTTGTCATGGGGTCGGGGCTACGAGCAGTACTTC.

The chain has TRBV2 and TRBJ2-5; 9 bases align to TRBD2. J was trimmed by 2 bases and V by 4 bases; bases with no gene match: 8. CDR3 length equals 16 residues. Per the germline V gene, CDR1 is SNHLY and CDR2 is FYNNEI. CDR3 nucleotides: TGTGCCAGCAGTGCGTTGCTAGCGGGGAGACAAGAGACCCAGTACTTC. Protein: CASSALLAGRQETQYF.

The chain has TRBV3-1 and TRBJ1-2, with unresolved D. Trimming cost V 2 bases and J 5 bases, with 15 bases left between them. The CDR3 spans 15 residues. Germline assignment: CDR1 LGHDT and CDR2 YNNKEL (reference sequence). In DNA, the CDR3 is TGTGCCAGCAGCCAATCGCAGGCGAGACAATATGGCTACACCTTC. Translation: CASSQSQARQYGYTF. Supplemented by reference TRBV3-1 and TRBJ1-2, the full variable domain reads DTAVSQTPKYLVTQMGNDKSIKCEQNLGHDTMYWYKQDSKKFLKIMFSYNNKELIINETVPNRFSPKSPDKAHLNLHINSLELGDSAVYFCASSQSQARQYGYTFGSGTRLTVV.